The 31 T cell receptor beta chains listed next were all sequenced from one sample in a study of Ad26.COV2.S vaccination and SARS-CoV-2 variants. Treatment defined: over 15 received Ad26.COV2.S at low or high dose, single or two shots; five or six received placebo; per-sample allocation not given. Sampling was performed 63 days after the first vaccine or placebo injection. Profiled with immunoSEQ multiplex PCR; TCRdb holds only in-frame clones, not every one. The sample yields around 300,000 clones, 75% to 90% seen once. Sequenced material: peripheral blood, taken in a trial of Ad26.COV2.S vaccine versus placebo. Every receptor here comes from a person aged 18-60 years who received the Ad26.COV2.S COVID-19 vaccine or a placebo.

The chain couples TRBV9 to TRBJ2-1; the D is unclear. The ends were cut back, 4 bases at V and 6 bases at J, with 11 bases in the middle. The CDR3 contains 13 residues. Germline V gene sequence: CDR1 SGDLS, CDR2 YYNGEE. As DNA, the CDR3 is TGTGCCAGCAGCCCACGGCCGAGCAATGAGCAGTTCTTC. It yields the protein CASSPRPSNEQFF. Using reference TRBV9 and TRBJ2-1 for the parts outside the CDR3, the full variable domain is DSGVTQTPKHLITATGQRVTLRCSPRSGDLSVYWYQQSLDQGLQFLIQYYNGEERAKGNILERFSAQQFPDLHSELNLSSLELGDSALYFCASSPRPSNEQFFGPGTRLTVL.

This clone was picked up one time. The chain links TRBV5-1 to TRBJ2-2, with D possibly being TRBD2 (5 bases). Trimming removed 3 bases at V and 3 bases at J, with 12 bases between. Germline V CDR1 and CDR2: SGHRS, YFSETQ. This CDR3 contains 15 residues. The CDR3 coding sequence is TGCGCCAGCAGCTCCTCCGGGGAATACACCGGGGAGCTGTTTTTT. It codes for CASSSSGEYTGELFF.

The chain uses TRBV19 and TRBJ1-6; TRBD1 agrees at 8 bases. The germline gives CDR1 LNHDA, CDR2 SQIVND (reference sequence). The CDR3 is 13 residues long. The J segment lost 9 bases and the V segment lost 9 bases, leaving 7 bases of the junction unmatched. The CDR3 reads CASSGGRGSPLHF. CDR3 sequence (DNA): TGTGCCAGCTCAGGGGGCCGGGGTTCACCCCTCCACTTT.

The table lists this clone with a few counts. The chain couples TRBV4-1 to TRBJ1-5; 8 positions agree with TRBD1. Germline assignment: CDR1 MGHRA and CDR2 YSYEKL. Trimming cost V 1 base and J 0 bases; bases outside gene matches: 5. CDR3 length equals 17 residues. CDR3 DNA: TGCGCCAGCAGCCAAGGGAGAGGACAGGGTAGCAATCAGCCCCAGCATTTT. The encoded protein is CASSQGRGQGSNQPQHF.

The V gene is TRBV9, the J gene TRBJ2-2; possibly TRBD1 for D (6 bases). Looked up from germline, CDR1 is SGDLS and CDR2 is YYNGEE. The germline V and J ends were trimmed by 0 bases and 6 bases, with 12 bases remaining between them. The CDR3 sequence is 15 residues long. The chain's CDR3 is CASSVGYRAAGELFF. The CDR3 DNA sequence: TGTGCCAGCAGCGTAGGGTACAGGGCGGCCGGGGAGCTGTTTTTT.

The V call is TRBV14, the J call TRBJ2-5, with a possible D match to TRBD2 (6 bases). The germline gives CDR1 SGHDN, CDR2 FVKESK. The CDR3 has 16 residues. The germline V and J ends were trimmed by 4 bases and 4 bases, with 19 bases remaining between them. This CDR3 is CASSRVAGNPPETQYF. DNA for the CDR3: TGTGCCAGCAGCCGTGTTGCGGGAAACCCCCCAGAGACCCAGTACTTC.

This clone was seen only once. The V gene is TRBV6-5, the J gene TRBJ2-1; 11 bases map to TRBD2. Germline CDR1 MNHEY, CDR2 SVGAGI. V lost 2 bases, J lost 6 bases, and 6 bases stayed unmatched. This CDR3 contains 16 residues. CDR3 protein: CASSYLIAGGPNEQFF. DNA of the CDR3: TGTGCCAGCAGTTACCTAATAGCGGGAGGGCCCAATGAGCAGTTCTTC.

The chain links TRBV7-2 to TRBJ2-1; D gene uncertain. Germline CDR1 and CDR2: SGHTA and FQGNSA. The CDR3 has 13 amino acids. V lost 2 bases, J lost 9 bases, and 11 bases lay in between. The CDR3 protein is CASSLSNVGEQFF. CDR3 nucleotide sequence: TGTGCCAGCAGCTTATCAAATGTTGGTGAGCAGTTCTTC.

The chain is built from TRBV7-2 and TRBJ2-5, with TRBD1 matching over 10 bases. CDR1 and CDR2 from the germline V gene are SGHTA and FQGNSA. Trimming cost V 4 bases and J 4 bases; bases outside gene matches: 0. This CDR3 has 13 residues. The CDR3 region is CASSWTGGETQYF. In nucleotides, the CDR3 is TGTGCCAGCAGCTGGACAGGGGGAGAGACCCAGTACTTC.

A note on this clone: A read error may account for a junction end that differs from germline. The chain combines TRBV15 with TRBJ1-1, with no clear D. CDR3 size: 15 residues. Germline V gives CDR1 LNHNV, CDR2 YYDKDF (reference sequence). The CDR3 sequence is CATSRDLGGNSEAFF. The CDR3, as DNA: TGTGCCACCAGCAGAGATCTCGGCGGGAACTCTGAAGCTTTCTTT.

The rearrangement links TRBV27 to TRBJ2-7; D remains unclear. Germline V gene data show CDR1 as MNHEY and CDR2 as SMNVEV (reference sequence). This CDR3 has 14 residues. V was shortened by 1 base and J by 2 bases, with 9 bases between the two germline ends. This CDR3 is CASSLWDRAYEQYF. CDR3 sequence (DNA): TGTGCCAGCAGTTTATGGGATAGAGCCTACGAGCAGTACTTC.

V gene TRBV19 combines with J gene TRBJ1-2; weak D call: TRBD1 (5 bases). The CDR3 extends over 14 amino acids. The germline gives CDR1 LNHDA, CDR2 SQIVND (reference sequence). Trimming stripped 7 bases from V and 7 bases from J, with 19 bases between. CDR3 sequence (DNA): TGTGCCAGTATTGGGACCTCCCCGGGGAGTGGCTACACCTTC. Amino acid sequence: CASIGTSPGSGYTF.

The V and J genes are TRBV5-1 and TRBJ1-1; 8 positions match TRBD1. The CDR3 is made up of 13 amino acids. CDR1 is SGHRS, CDR2 YFSETQ, per germline. V shed 2 bases, J shed 4 bases, and the junction held 1 base outside the gene matches. The CDR3 sequence: CASSFDRGTEAFF. CDR3 in DNA: TGCGCCAGCAGCTTCGACAGGGGCACTGAAGCTTTCTTT.

The CDR3 DNA is TGTGCCAGCAGCCAGAGACTAGCGGGACCCATGGGGGATACGCAGTATTTT. This gives the protein CASSQRLAGPMGDTQYF. The chain links TRBV3-1 (or the pseudogene TRBV3-2) to TRBJ2-3, with 11 bases lining up with TRBD2. Germline V gene lookup returns CDR1 LGHDT and CDR2 YNNKEL (reference sequence). There are 17 residues in the CDR3. V dropped 3 bases and J dropped 6; count of bases not matched to a gene: 11.

This chain connects TRBV7-2 to TRBJ1-1, with a possible D match to TRBD1 (6 bases). Trimming took off 3 bases at V and 11 bases at J, with 19 bases between the two ends. Germline loops: CDR1 SGHTA, CDR2 FQGNSA. This CDR3 region has 14 residues. In nucleotides, the CDR3 is TGTGCCAGCAGCTTCGGGGGGCCCATCCCCGGGGCTTTCTTT. Amino acid sequence: CASSFGGPIPGAFF.

This clone was detected only once. The chain joins TRBV27 to TRBJ2-3, with TRBD2 matching over 8 bases. V was clipped by 8 bases and J by 0 bases; unmatched bases: 7. The CDR3 is 15 residues long. Per the germline V gene, CDR1 is MNHEY and CDR2 is SMNVEV (reference sequence). This chain's CDR3 is CASCTSGPSTDTQYF. DNA of the CDR3: TGTGCCAGCTGCACTAGCGGACCTAGCACAGATACGCAGTATTTT.

In this sample, this clone turned up once. The chain links TRBV7-2 to TRBJ2-3; possibly TRBD2 for D (6 bases). Germline CDR1 SGHTA, CDR2 FQGNSA. V lost 6 bases and J 0 bases, leaving 13 bases between the germline ends. The CDR3 extends over 15 amino acids. The CDR3 coding sequence is TGTGCCAGCAGACGGGACTTCTCTAGCACAGATACGCAGTATTTT. Its translation: CASRRDFSSTDTQYF.

The chain joins TRBV7-2 to TRBJ2-2; 11 bases are a match to TRBD1. The CDR3 spans 15 residues. Looked up from germline, CDR1 is SGHTA and CDR2 is FQGNSA. V lost 6 bases, J lost 7 bases, and 7 bases stayed unmatched. The CDR3 DNA sequence: TGTGCCAGCAGGTTGGACAGGGGGCGCCACGGGGAGCTGTTTTTT. Translating it yields CASRLDRGRHGELFF.

The chain couples TRBV5-1 to TRBJ2-7; 8 bases fit TRBD1. The CDR3 consists of 15 residues. Looked up from germline, CDR1 is SGHRS and CDR2 is YFSETQ. V lost 1 base and J lost 1; bases outside the gene matches: 4. The CDR3 DNA follows: TGCGCCAGCAGCTTGACAACAGGGGGTTCCTACGAGCAGTACTTC. Its protein is CASSLTTGGSYEQYF.

The DNA of the CDR3 is TGCGCCAGCAGCCCCCGTGGGGGTATCCAGCCCCAGCATTTT. This translates into CASSPRGGIQPQHF. V gene TRBV4-1 combines with J gene TRBJ1-5, with D tentatively TRBD1 (5 bases). This CDR3 has 14 residues. The germline V gene has CDR1 MGHRA and CDR2 YSYEKL. V was clipped by 4 bases and J by 7 bases, with 14 bases between them.

The chain uses TRBV15 and TRBJ1-2; 7 bases map to TRBD1. V shed 3 bases, J shed 4 bases, and the junction held 11 bases outside the gene matches. Per the germline V gene, CDR1 is LNHNV and CDR2 is YYDKDF (reference sequence). The CDR3 extends over 16 amino acids. CDR3 coding DNA: TGTGCCACCAGCAGCCAACGACAGGGTTTTAGCTATGGCTACACCTTC. Translation gives CATSSQRQGFSYGYTF.

V usage is TRBV7-2 and J usage is TRBJ1-2; no clear D gene. Germline values: CDR1 SGHTA, CDR2 FQGNSA. Trimming took 2 bases from V and 7 from J, leaving 17 bases between them. CDR3 length: 15 amino acids. This chain's CDR3 is CASSLPRVLLLGYTF. The CDR3 coding sequence is TGTGCCAGCAGCTTACCGCGGGTCCTACTCCTTGGCTACACCTTC.

The rearrangement links TRBV4-1 to TRBJ2-3; 9 bases agree with TRBD2. Trimming took 5 bases from V and 4 from J; bases not matched to a gene: 10. Germline V CDR1 and CDR2: MGHRA, YSYEKL. The CDR3 extends over 16 amino acids. In DNA form, the CDR3 reads TGCGCCAGCAGCTCCGGGACTAGCAGAACGGCAGATACGCAGTATTTT. Translation: CASSSGTSRTADTQYF.

V usage is TRBV21-1 and J usage is TRBJ2-1; the DNA was not compared with TRBD2, the D call given in the table. TRBV21-1 is a pseudogene. CDR3 length equals 15 residues. CDR3 sequence: CARNSSGAFLNEQFF. The CDR3 DNA follows: TGTGCCAGAAATTCTAGCGGGGCTTTCCTCAATGAGCAGTTCTTC.

This chain joins TRBV5-1 and TRBJ1-1; no clear D gene. The V and J ends lost 3 bases and 1 base respectively, with 7 bases between them. Germline CDR1 reads SGHRS; CDR2 reads YFSETQ. The CDR3 covers 13 residues. The CDR3 bases are TGCGCCAGCAGCTCGCAGGAGAACACTGAAGCTTTCTTT. The encoded protein is CASSSQENTEAFF.

The J gene is TRBJ2-1, the V gene TRBV5-1; 10 nucleotides line up with TRBD2. Germline CDR1 reads SGHRS; CDR2 reads YFSETQ. The junction had 6 bases not matched to a gene; V was cut back by 4 bases and J by 5 bases. The CDR3 totals 15 residues. CDR3 in amino acids: CASSLSGGAHNEQFF. CDR3 bases: TGCGCCAGCAGCCTGAGCGGGGGGGCCCACAATGAGCAGTTCTTC.

This clone was detected a few times. The chain has TRBV2 and TRBJ1-3; TRBD1 agrees at 8 bases. CDR3 length equals 16 residues. Trimming took 6 bases from V and 0 from J; bases not matched to a gene: 7. Germline loops: CDR1 SNHLY, CDR2 FYNNEI. The CDR3 DNA reads as TGTGCCAGCAGCAGGACAGGGCTCGCCTCTGGAAACACCATATATTTT. Its translation: CASSRTGLASGNTIYF.

This sequence joins TRBV19 and TRBJ1-1; D uncertain. The CDR3 sequence is 13 residues long. Trimming left V 8 bases short and J 0 bases short, with 10 bases between. In germline, CDR1 is LNHDA, CDR2 SQIVND (reference sequence). The CDR3 DNA reads TGTGCCAGTGAAACATCCATGAACACTGAAGCTTTCTTT. This encodes CASETSMNTEAFF.

This chain links TRBV24-1 with TRBJ2-1; 7 bases are shared with TRBD2. CDR1 is KGHDR and CDR2 is SFDVKD in the germline V gene. CDR3 length equals 15 residues. V was pared by 12 bases and J by 0 bases, with 10 bases of the junction left unmatched. The DNA of the CDR3 is TGTGCCCCCCCACTAGCGAGTCACTCCTACAATGAGCAGTTCTTC. Its translation: CAPPLASHSYNEQFF.

The chain has TRBV12-3 or TRBV12-4 and TRBJ1-1; D is unclear. The CDR3 has 11 amino acids. With 4 bases removed from V and 11 bases from J, the gap between germline ends came to 11 bases. The CDR3 loop is CASSSPVWAFF. As DNA, the CDR3 is TGTGCCAGCAGTTCCCCTGTATGGGCTTTCTTT.

J is TRBJ1-1 and V is TRBV12-3 or TRBV12-4; 8 nucleotides line up with TRBD1. The CDR3 length is 13 residues. V was clipped by 6 bases and J by 5 bases; unmatched bases: 5. This chain's CDR3 is CASSTGGGTEAFF. CDR3 in DNA: TGTGCCAGCAGCACAGGGGGGGGGACTGAAGCTTTCTTT.